The entry below gives a single TCR beta chain sequence along with its context. The sample belongs to a study of control samples from healthy donors and cancer patients. Clones were sequenced by immunoSEQ multiplex PCR, and TCRdb holds only the in-frame ones, with some missing. The sample includes approximately 150,000 clones, 93% of them seen just once. The CDR3 runs to 16 residues. Trimming pared 5 bases from V and 5 bases from J, leaving 21 bases between. CDR1 is MNHEY and CDR2 is SVGEGT in the germline V gene. The clonotype originates from a man between 18 and 29 years old in good health. Sequenced material: blood. This chain uses TRBV6-2 or TRBV6-3 with TRBJ1-2; tentatively, D is TRBD1 (5 bases). The CDR3 here is CASSPRGETPRYGYTF. DNA for the CDR3: TGTGCCAGCAGTCCGAGGGGTGAGACTCCTCGTTATGGCTACACCTTC.